The clone carrying this TCR beta chain was seen ten or more times. The data derive from a study of regulatory T cells in long-lasting Graves disease. Construction of TCR beta libraries relied on iRepertoire HTBI primers and on Arm-PCR targeting CDR3 regions. MiXCR was run by TCRdb on the multiplex PCR reads, yielding one entry per CDR3 protein. The table records 450,000 to 600,000 distinct CDR3 sequences, around an eighth of them present only once. Time point denoted: newly diagnosed GD, antithyroid drugs for less than 3 months. Making the TCR library involved RNA that had been extracted from PBMCs. This sample also belongs to another study, concerning T cells in Graves' hyperthyroidism and ophthalmopathy. That work contributes: HTBI primers were used for first-round RT-PCR of the TCR CDR3.

The sequence was collected from a man younger than 45 with Graves disease. The sequences come from peripheral blood mononuclear cells (PBMCs), collected at new diagnosis, from a patient treated with antithyroid drugs.

The CDR3 sequence is CASSYRPGLAFRSAYNEQFF. For the CDR3, the DNA is TGTGCCAGCAGTTACAGGCCGGGACTAGCGTTTAGATCGGCCTACAATGAGCAGTTCTTC. V and J are TRBV6-9 and TRBJ2-1; 10 nucleotides match TRBD2. The CDR3 contains 20 residues. With 3 bases clipped from V and 2 bases from J, the junction kept 16 bases outside the gene matches. The germline CDR1 and CDR2 sequences are MNHGY and SVAAGI.